The TCR beta chain under discussion was sequenced for a study of blood T cell repertoires in COVID-19. Clones were read by immunoSEQ multiplex PCR, and TCRdb kept only the in-frame ones, dropping some. The sample lists a few hundred thousand clones; about nine tenths were seen once. Unmatched junction bases numbered 6, after V lost 0 bases and J lost 3 bases. Germline V gene data show CDR1 as SGHNT and CDR2 as YYREEE (reference sequence). This CDR3 is built from 17 residues. This receptor was taken from a woman aged 40 to 50 who had recovered from COVID-19. J is TRBJ2-1 and V is TRBV5-4; 10 bases line up with TRBD2. The source material was peripheral blood. The CDR3: CASSLDPTSGVYNEQFF. The CDR3 DNA follows: TGTGCCAGCAGCTTGGACCCTACTAGCGGGGTCTACAATGAGCAGTTCTTC.